This T cell receptor beta chain was obtained from a study of blood T cell repertoires in COVID-19 (TCRdb year 2020). Context from the whole study: Samples from collaborators originated in the United States, Italy and Spain and spanned both the acute and convalescent phases of COVID-19. The material from the prospective study consisted of cDNA or gDNA derived from T cells, B-cell-depleted T cells, or PBMCs. Subjects who had been exposed to COVID-19, were actively infected with it, or had recovered from it provided the deeply sampled blood TCRbeta repertoires that made up the dataset. The repertoires were released in a freely available public database meant as a resource for research on the immune response to SARS-CoV-2. Samples came from the ongoing ImmuneRACE study (first 160 participants) plus 1,254 subjects from 6 global collaborators. Sample metadata almost always included a de-identified subject ID, COVID-19 status, age in years and sex. Where HLA class I and class II types were available, the types were taken from metadata supplied by the sample provider, not from assay-based typing. What the research found in general, with its limitations: How much clinical and demographic metadata was included differed by source and by participant, and the metadata was provided uncurated.

TCRbeta CDR3 regions were amplified from genomic DNA by means of the immunoSEQ Assay, a bias-controlled multiplex PCR. In the authors' own workflow: Within the assay, amplification of reference gene primers was used to estimate how many nucleated cells each sample contained. To quantify the absolute abundance of each unique TCRbeta CDR3 rearrangement, sequence reads were collapsed and filtered. For each sample, productive Simpson clonality was calculated as the square root of Simpson's diversity index across productive rearrangements. TCRdb took over this immuneACCESS table, retaining in-frame rearrangements with V and J assigned. Such tables are incomplete; in checked studies, under half of the missing clones stem from an unresolved V gene, and the remainder is unexplained. V, J and clone size are those of that table, while D and trimming were read from the DNA. The sample includes about 190,000 clones, with around 79% observed a single time. The ten largest clones capture roughly an eighth of the sample.

Regarding this clone: What antigen it recognizes has not been identified. Base qualities are not at hand, and no much larger clone is one base apart.

Each collaborating institution followed its own protocols to collect whole blood in K2EDTA tubes. Collaborator samples were shipped for TCRbeta analysis as frozen whole blood, isolated PBMCs, or DNA extracted from either sample type. From the germline V gene, CDR1 is KGHSH and CDR2 is LQKENI. The CDR3 covers 16 residues, taking in both the cysteine and the phenylalanine. Only CDR3 DNA remains: 48 bases, in frame from the first base. V loses 1 base, J loses 0 bases, and the germline ends lie 9 bases apart. This receptor was obtained from a woman aged 50 to 60 with acute or convalescent COVID-19. The sequence is built from TRBV18 and TRBJ2-2, with the D gene too uncertain to name. The sequencing input was peripheral blood. The nucleotide sequence reads as follows: TGTGCCAGCTCACCACTATCCCAGACGAACACCGGGGAGCTGTTTTTT. The resulting protein is CASSPLSQTNTGELFF.